Only one count was recorded for the clone carrying this T cell receptor beta chain. These data belong to a study of blood T cell repertoires in COVID-19. From germline, CDR1 is MNHNS and CDR2 SASEGT. Trimming took off 2 bases at V and 7 bases at J, with 6 bases between the two ends. The CDR3 totals 11 residues. Profiled with immunoSEQ multiplex PCR; TCRdb holds only in-frame clones, not every one. The table lists a few hundred thousand clones, less than 90% of them singletons. This sequence was found in a woman in her forties or fifties who had recovered from COVID-19. The J gene is TRBJ2-7, the V gene TRBV6-1; D call uncertain. The sequencing input was PBMCs or T cells enriched from blood (not recorded which). Written as DNA, the CDR3 is TGTGCCAGCAGTGAAATTTCAGAGCAGTACTTC. This gives the protein CASSEISEQYF.